The next 29 T cell receptor beta chains were all read from a single sample in a study of regulatory T cells in long-lasting Graves disease. As to time point: newly diagnosed GD, antithyroid drugs for less than 3 months. The TCR library was made from RNA that had been extracted from PBMCs in TRIzol. Researchers made TCR beta libraries by using iRepertoire HTBI primers and running Arm-PCR on CDR3 regions. TCRdb used MiXCR to reprocess the multiplex PCR reads, holding one entry per CDR3 protein. The top ten hold 16% of the sample, which has approximately 400,000 distinct CDR3 sequences, about 15% seen once. This sample also appeared in a second study, on T cells in Graves' hyperthyroidism and ophthalmopathy.

Sequenced here: peripheral blood mononuclear cells (PBMCs), sampled at new diagnosis, from a patient treated with antithyroid drugs. The source is a woman in her twenties or thirties with Graves disease.

Regarding this clonotype: This may come from a read error, since a much larger clone is one base off. The CDR3 bases are TGTGCCAGCTCCCGAGATCCGACCCTAGCCAAAAACGTTCAGTACTTC. Translating gives CASSRDPTLAKNVQYF. V usage is TRBV6-1 and J usage is TRBJ2-4; D possibly corresponds to TRBD2 (5 bases). In germline, CDR1 is MNHNS, CDR2 SASEGT. This CDR3 spans 16 amino acids.

This clonotype was observed many times. This sequence joins TRBV5-6 and TRBJ2-7; maybe TRBD2 (5 bases). Trimming cost V 6 bases and J 5 bases, with 15 bases left between them. Germline V gene sequence: CDR1 SGHDT, CDR2 YYEEEE. The length of the CDR3 is 13 residues. CDR3 sequence: CASTTGFGDEQYF. In DNA, the CDR3 is TGTGCCAGCACCACGGGATTTGGGGACGAGCAGTACTTC.

The chain joins TRBV12-3 or TRBV12-4 to TRBJ2-1, with D uncertain. The CDR3 consists of 15 residues. V lost 3 bases and J lost 2, with 11 bases in between. CDR3 nucleotide sequence: TGTGCCAGCAGTTTTTCGACTTCGACCTACAATGAGCAGTTCTTC. It translates to CASSFSTSTYNEQFF.

CDR3 DNA: TGCGCCAGCAACCCACAGGGGGTAGGCTATGGCTACACCTTC. Translated: CASNPQGVGYGYTF. The chain uses TRBV5-1 and TRBJ1-2; TRBD1 matches at 8 bases. J gave up 4 bases and V 6 bases, and 8 bases lay outside the gene matches. The CDR3 is 14 residues long. The germline V gene encodes CDR1 SGHRS and CDR2 YFSETQ. Full variable domain (missing parts from reference TRBV5-1 and TRBJ1-2): KAGVTQTPRYLIKTRGQQVTLSCSPISGHRSVSWYQQTPGQGLQFLFEYFSETQRNKGNFPGRFSGRQFSNSRSEMNVSTLELGDSALYLCASNPQGVGYGYTFGSGTRLTVV.

The chain links TRBV6-1 to TRBJ2-7; 7 nucleotides line up with TRBD2. The V segment lost 3 bases and the J segment 5 bases; nucleotides outside the gene matches: 10. CDR3 length: 15 residues. CDR1 is MNHNS, CDR2 SASEGT, per germline. CDR3 nucleotides: TGTGCCAGCAGTGACCGGACTAGGAGGCAAGACGAGCAGTACTTC. Translating it yields CASSDRTRRQDEQYF.

The chain joins TRBV28 to TRBJ2-3; TRBD1 agrees at 9 bases. This CDR3 has 16 residues. CDR1 is MDHEN, CDR2 SYDVKM, per germline. V lost 4 bases, J lost 2 bases, and 7 bases stayed unmatched. CDR3 nucleotides: TGTGCCAGCAGTTCCCCGGGACAGGGAGACACAGATACGCAGTATTTT. It yields the protein CASSSPGQGDTDTQYF.

There are a few counts of this clonotype. One end of the junction varies from germline; a read error may be responsible. The CDR3 is CNARGTEQFF. The CDR3 DNA follows: TGCAATGCTAGAGGGACTGAGCAGTTCTTC. The chain couples TRBV20-1 to TRBJ2-1, with D perhaps TRBD1 or TRBD2 (5 bases each). CDR3 length equals 10 residues. The germline gives CDR1 DFQATT, CDR2 SNEGSKA (reference sequence).

In its sample, this clonotype was seen many times. The gene calls are TRBV28 and TRBJ2-7, with D possibly called TRBD1 or TRBD2 (5 bases each). V was shortened by 2 bases and J by 1 base, with 12 bases between the two germline ends. CDR3 length: 15 amino acids. From germline, CDR1 is MDHEN and CDR2 SYDVKM. CDR3 sequence (DNA): TGTGCCAGCAGTTTAGGTGGGGACGCATCCTACGAGCAGTACTTC. Residues: CASSLGGDASYEQYF.

This chain uses TRBV24-1 with TRBJ1-2; D may be TRBD1 (6 bases). V lost 4 bases to trimming and J lost 8 bases, with 10 bases between them. The CDR3 extends over 12 amino acids. Germline loops: CDR1 KGHDR, CDR2 SFDVKD. The CDR3 DNA sequence: TGTGCCACCAGTGACCCAGACAGGGGCTACACCTTC. It is translated as CATSDPDRGYTF.

The gene calls are TRBV4-2 and TRBJ2-7; 9 bases are shared with TRBD2. Per the germline V gene, CDR1 is LGHNA and CDR2 is YNFKEQ. This CDR3 region has 15 residues. V trimming: 1 base; J trimming: 2 bases; junction bases outside the gene matches: 3. The CDR3 region has the DNA TGTGCCAGCAGCCAAGGGACTAGCGTTCCCTACGAGCAGTACTTC. Amino acids: CASSQGTSVPYEQYF.

This clonotype was counted ten times or more. Sequence at one end of the junction differs from germline and may be a read error. The chain is built from TRBV12-3 or TRBV12-4 and TRBJ1-1; possible D gene TRBD1, 5 bases. The CDR3 covers 11 residues. The CDR3 spells CANSVTAEAFF. CDR3 coding DNA: TGTGCCAACAGTGTGACAGCTGAAGCTTTCTTT.

A note on this clonotype: This may come from a read error, since a much larger clone is one base off. This chain links TRBV20-1 with TRBJ2-1; 13 bases fit TRBD2. Per germline, CDR1 DFQATT and CDR2 SNEGSKA (reference sequence). J lost 12 bases, V lost 2 bases, and 7 bases had no gene match. The CDR3 runs 14 residues. CDR3 loop: CSARSWTSGGGQFF. CDR3 nucleotides: TGCAGTGCTAGAAGTTGGACTAGCGGGGGTGGGCAGTTCTTC.

The rearrangement joins TRBV28 to TRBJ1-2; D might be TRBD1 (6 bases). The V gene lost 6 bases and the J gene lost 0 bases, with 14 bases spanning the gap. Germline loops: CDR1 MDHEN, CDR2 SYDVKM. This CDR3 has 15 residues. The CDR3 region has the DNA TGTGCCAGCAGCGACAGGAGATCCACTAACTATGGCTACACCTTC. Its translation: CASSDRRSTNYGYTF.

This clonotype has a count of ten or more. The chain employs TRBV2 and TRBJ2-1; 10 bases are shared with TRBD2. The V gene's germline CDR1 is SNHLY and CDR2 FYNNEI. Trimming took 6 bases from V and 9 from J; bases not matched to a gene: 23. The CDR3 extends over 19 amino acids. For the CDR3, the DNA is TGTGCCAGCAGGCCCTGGACAGGGACCTTCCAAGCGGGAGGGAGTGAGCAGTTCTTC. Translating gives CASRPWTGTFQAGGSEQFF.

At least ten counts were recorded for this clonotype. The chain carries TRBV20-1 and TRBJ2-7; D is possibly TRBD1 (6 bases). Germline CDR1 is DFQATT and CDR2 is SNEGSKA (reference sequence). V lost 3 bases and J lost 1, with 13 bases in between. This CDR3 contains 14 residues. DNA of the CDR3: TGCAGTGCTAGCGTGGGGGCTAGGTCCTACGAGCAGTACTTC. Its protein product is CSASVGARSYEQYF.

The J gene is TRBJ2-7, the V gene TRBV10-3; the match to TRBD2 covers 10 bases. CDR1 and CDR2 (germline): ENHRY, SYGVKD. V lost 4 bases, J lost 0 bases, and 3 bases stayed unmatched. This CDR3 has 15 amino acids. The CDR3 bases are TGTGCCATCAGTGGCGGACTAGCGGTCTCCTACGAGCAGTACTTC. It specifies CAISGGLAVSYEQYF.

This clonotype was recorded at least ten times. The chain uses TRBV2 and TRBJ2-7; possible D gene TRBD1, 6 bases. Trimming took 8 bases from V and 3 from J, leaving 17 bases between them. The CDR3 sequence is 14 residues long. Germline V gene lookup returns CDR1 SNHLY and CDR2 FYNNEI. The CDR3 loop is CASGPDSGGYEQYF. CDR3 DNA sequence: TGTGCCAGCGGGCCGGACAGTGGGGGCTACGAGCAGTACTTC. The complete variable domain, with remaining parts taken from reference TRBV2 and TRBJ2-7, reads EPEVTQTPSHQVTQMGQEVILRCVPISNHLYFYWYRQILGQKVEFLVSFYNNEISEKSEIFDDQFSVERPDGSNFTLKIRSTKLEDSAMYFCASGPDSGGYEQYFGPGTRLTVT.

This clonotype was recorded at least ten times. V usage is TRBV3-1 and J usage is TRBJ1-1, with a tentative D call TRBD1 (5 bases). The germline gives CDR1 LGHDT, CDR2 YNNKEL (reference sequence). V was clipped by 5 bases and J by 5 bases, with 15 bases between them. CDR3 length: 14 residues. The CDR3 loop reads CASSWGLAGTEAFF. The CDR3 nucleotides read TGTGCCAGCAGCTGGGGACTCGCGGGGACTGAAGCTTTCTTT.

This clonotype was seen repeatedly, ten times or more. This sequence joins TRBV12-3 or TRBV12-4 and TRBJ1-1; no definite D call. V was pared by 3 bases and J by 0 bases, with 8 bases between. This CDR3 region has 14 residues. In nucleotides, the CDR3 is TGTGCCAGCAGTTTTGGGAAAATGAACACTGAAGCTTTCTTT. It is translated as CASSFGKMNTEAFF.

This clonotype was counted ten times or more. The V and J genes are TRBV6-1 and TRBJ2-3; D gene uncertain. Germline CDR1 MNHNS, CDR2 SASEGT. The V end lost 10 bases, the J end lost 6 bases, and 11 bases lay between the germline ends. This CDR3 region has 11 residues. CDR3 in DNA: TGTGCCACTAGGAGAAGCGATACGCAGTATTTT. It specifies CATRRSDTQYF.

This clonotype was observed a few times. The V gene is TRBV30, the J gene TRBJ2-3, with D possibly TRBD2 on 6 matching bases. CDR1 GTSNPN and CDR2 SVGIG come from the germline V gene (reference sequence). V lost 0 bases and J lost 6, with 7 bases in between. This CDR3 contains 12 residues. The CDR3 DNA reads as TGTGCCTGGAGTGTCCTAGCGGATACGCAGTATTTT. Its translation is CAWSVLADTQYF.

In the case of this clonotype: A much more abundant neighbour one base away suggests this may be a read error. The gene calls are TRBV2 and TRBJ2-1, with 13 bases identical to TRBD2. Germline loops: CDR1 SNHLY, CDR2 FYNNEI. The CDR3 extends over 16 amino acids. The V gene end was trimmed by 3 bases and the J gene end by 4 bases; junction bases not matched to a gene: 3. CDR3 nucleotide sequence: TGTGCCAGCAGTGATGGGACTAGCGGGATGTACAATGAGCAGTTCTTC. Translation gives CASSDGTSGMYNEQFF.

This clonotype appeared many times. CDR3 residues: CAWSYRVTEAFF. For the CDR3, the DNA is TGTGCCTGGAGTTACAGGGTCACTGAAGCTTTCTTT. J is TRBJ1-1 and V is TRBV30; weak D call: TRBD1 (6 bases). CDR1 GTSNPN and CDR2 SVGIG come from the germline V gene (reference sequence). The CDR3 length is 12 residues. Trimming pared 2 bases from V and 4 bases from J, leaving 8 bases between.

The V and J genes are TRBV20-1 and TRBJ1-5, with D possibly matching TRBD1 (6 bases). This CDR3 contains 15 residues. Germline assignment: CDR1 DFQATT and CDR2 SNEGSKA (reference sequence). The V end lost 1 base, the J end lost 2 bases, and 12 bases lay between the germline ends. CDR3 in amino acids: CSARVGGSGNQPQHF. CDR3 DNA: TGCAGTGCTAGAGTAGGGGGTTCGGGCAATCAGCCCCAGCATTTT.

The chain links TRBV19 to TRBJ1-1; D remains ambiguous. Germline CDR1 LNHDA, CDR2 SQIVND (reference sequence). The CDR3 runs 13 residues. Deletions cut 0 bases from V and 8 bases from J, with 10 bases between. The chain's CDR3 is CASSIEGELEAFF. DNA for the CDR3: TGTGCCAGTAGTATAGAAGGCGAACTCGAAGCTTTCTTT.

This CDR3 is CASSVGSVANEKLFF. Here the CDR3 DNA reads TGTGCCAGCAGCGTAGGGTCAGTAGCTAATGAAAAACTGTTTTTT. V usage is TRBV9 and J usage is TRBJ1-4, with D uncertain. V lost 0 bases, J lost 3 bases, and 9 bases lay in between. Germline CDR1 SGDLS, CDR2 YYNGEE. The CDR3 has 15 residues.

This clonotype has at least ten counts. The genes are TRBV24-1 and TRBJ2-1; the D is unclear. Germline V gene sequence: CDR1 KGHDR, CDR2 SFDVKD. This CDR3 is built from 12 residues. With 6 bases removed from V and 6 bases from J, the gap between germline ends came to 8 bases. DNA of the CDR3: TGTGCCACCAGTATGAATTTCAATGAGCAGTTCTTC. Translating it yields CATSMNFNEQFF.

This clonotype came up a few times. The gene calls are TRBV7-2 and TRBJ1-5, with 8 bases aligning to TRBD1. The germline V gene has CDR1 SGHTA and CDR2 FQGNSA. This CDR3 region has 17 residues. V gave up 5 bases and J gave up 3 bases; unmatched junction bases: 12. The CDR3 nucleotides read TGTGCCAGCAGCCCAGGGCGAGGACAGGGAGACAATCAGCCCCAGCATTTT. Its protein is CASSPGRGQGDNQPQHF.

This clonotype was seen a few times. The rearrangement uses TRBV19 and TRBJ1-5; a weak D match, TRBD1 (5 bases). This CDR3 has 14 amino acids. Germline CDR1 reads LNHDA; CDR2 reads SQIVND (reference sequence). The V gene lost 7 bases and the J gene lost 7 bases, with 17 bases spanning the gap. CDR3 sequence reads: CASNVKGARQPQHF. Written as DNA, the CDR3 is TGTGCCAGTAACGTAAAAGGGGCCCGGCAGCCCCAGCATTTT.